This is a list of T cell receptor beta chains from one sample in a study of beta chain features in type 1 diabetes. The assay was immunoSEQ multiplex PCR, and TCRdb's table has in-frame clones only and misses some. The sample includes about 16,000 clones, over 45% of them seen just once. Sequencing input: stem cell memory CD4+ T cells from blood. All receptors derive from a woman aged 18 to 35 in good health. Both conserved end residues are trimmed from each CDR3. Fields, in order: V gene, J gene, D gene, CDR3 protein. The D gene is left open where the match is weak.

>TRBV7-2|TRBJ1-2|-
ASSLAGTAVQTHGYT
>TRBV11-2|TRBJ2-4|TRBD2
ASSTGLAAVAKNIQY
>TRBV4-1|TRBJ2-1|TRBD2
ASSQTSGSRYEQF
>TRBV4-3|TRBJ2-7|TRBD2
ASSQSRREGYEQY
>TRBV15|TRBJ2-7|-
ATSRGSGSYEQY
>TRBV27|TRBJ2-2|-
ASQGWGGELF
>TRBV7-2|TRBJ2-7|-
ASSLGTHYEQY
>TRBV5-1|TRBJ2-3|TRBD2
ASSLLGTSGPDTQY
>TRBV10-1|TRBJ2-7|-
ASSESGRGHLEQY
>TRBV5-5|TRBJ2-1|TRBD1
ASSSGTGAQIEQF
>TRBV7-9|TRBJ1-1|-
ASSLMWHEAF
>TRBV19|-|TRBD2
ASSARLAGASYEQY
>TRBV19|TRBJ2-2|TRBD2
AIGTSGNTGELF
>TRBV5-1|TRBJ2-1|TRBD2
ASSLDGGSTYNEQF
>TRBV6-5|TRBJ2-1|-
ASQQDHEQF
>TRBV9|TRBJ2-1|TRBD1
ASSVDTGTGSDEQF
>TRBV30|TRBJ2-1|-
AWSSASLNEQF
>TRBV6-1|TRBJ1-5|TRBD1
ASRDRGLGQPQH
>TRBV11-3|TRBJ2-2|-
ASSPPGPAGELF
>TRBV9|TRBJ1-4|TRBD1
ASSVGQTNEKLF
>TRBV5-5|TRBJ1-6|TRBD1
ASSWGTAASGSPLH
>TRBV7-9|TRBJ1-1|-
ASSLAQGVVEAF
>TRBV30|TRBJ1-1|-
AWSVLGSTEAF
>TRBV4-1|TRBJ2-5|TRBD2
ASSQAPLAGGLETQY
>TRBV6-1|TRBJ1-3|-
ASSETSGNTIY
>TRBV30|TRBJ1-2|-
ASRAGGTYGYT
>TRBV5-1|TRBJ2-7|-
ASSLGAGQSIYEQY
>TRBV5-6|TRBJ2-3|-
ASSLSGERTQY
>TRBV5-4|TRBJ2-3|-
ASSPGEERSTDTQY
>TRBV18|TRBJ2-7|-
ASSERGGEQY
>TRBV18|TRBJ1-1|-
ASSPRRVDTEAF
>TRBV7-8|TRBJ2-1|TRBD2
ASSSTSDNEQF
>TRBV6-1|TRBJ1-1|-
ASSEVLSVAEAF
>TRBV27|TRBJ2-2|-
ASSFQGGNTGELF
>TRBV19|TRBJ2-5|-
ASKPGRERETQY
>TRBV7-6|TRBJ2-3|-
ASSLGYTDTQY
>TRBV4-1|TRBJ2-1|-
ASSRLPSSYNEQF
>TRBV30|TRBJ1-1|TRBD1
AWRGQMNTEAF
>TRBV11-2|TRBJ2-2|-
ASSLDRANTGELF
>TRBV28|TRBJ1-1|TRBD1
ASSLRGDTEAF
>TRBV19|TRBJ1-1|TRBD1
ASSPDRGFGTEAF